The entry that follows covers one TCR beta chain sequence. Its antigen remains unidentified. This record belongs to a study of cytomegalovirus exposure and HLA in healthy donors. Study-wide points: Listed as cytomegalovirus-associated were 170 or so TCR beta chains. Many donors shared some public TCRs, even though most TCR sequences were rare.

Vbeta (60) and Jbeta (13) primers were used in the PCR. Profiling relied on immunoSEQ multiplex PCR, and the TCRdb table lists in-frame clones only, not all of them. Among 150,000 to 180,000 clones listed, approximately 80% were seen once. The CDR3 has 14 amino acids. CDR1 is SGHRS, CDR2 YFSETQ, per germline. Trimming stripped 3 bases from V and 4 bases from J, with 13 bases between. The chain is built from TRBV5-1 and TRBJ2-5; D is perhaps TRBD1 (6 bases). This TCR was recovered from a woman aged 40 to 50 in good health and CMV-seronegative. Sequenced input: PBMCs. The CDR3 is CASSSLQGPETQYF. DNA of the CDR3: TGCGCCAGCAGCTCGTTACAGGGTCCAGAGACCCAGTACTTC. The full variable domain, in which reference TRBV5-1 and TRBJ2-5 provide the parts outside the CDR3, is KAGVTQTPRYLIKTRGQQVTLSCSPISGHRSVSWYQQTPGQGLQFLFEYFSETQRNKGNFPGRFSGRQFSNSRSEMNVSTLELGDSALYLCASSSLQGPETQYFGPGTRLLVL.